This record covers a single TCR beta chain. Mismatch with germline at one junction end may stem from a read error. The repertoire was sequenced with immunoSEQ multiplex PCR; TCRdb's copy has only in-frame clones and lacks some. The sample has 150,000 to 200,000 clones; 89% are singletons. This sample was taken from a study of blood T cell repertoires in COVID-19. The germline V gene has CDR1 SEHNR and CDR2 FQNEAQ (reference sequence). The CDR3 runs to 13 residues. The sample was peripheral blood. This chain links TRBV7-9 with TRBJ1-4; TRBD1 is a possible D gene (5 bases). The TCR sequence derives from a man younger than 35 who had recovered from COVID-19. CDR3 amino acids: CASSLVDRGTPCF. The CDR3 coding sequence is TGTGCCAGCAGCTTAGTGGACCGGGGGACCCCATGTTTT.